The 13 T cell receptor beta chains below come from one sample, sequenced in a study of cytomegalovirus exposure and HLA in healthy donors (dated by TCRdb to 2017 to 2019). Libraries were built with the immunoSEQ multiplex PCR assay. A mixture of 60 forward primers for TCR Vbeta segments and 13 reverse primers for TCR Jbeta segments was used in the multiplex PCR. TCRdb mirrors the immuneACCESS table, restricted to in-frame sequences. Some clones are absent from its copies; in checked studies, under half trace to an unresolved V gene, and the reason for the others is unknown. Present in this sample are 220,000 or so clones, 60% to 80% of which were seen just once. The ten most abundant clones make up 3.5% to 4% of the sample. Sequencing was performed on PBMCs. All receptors derive from a male donor in good health and CMV-seronegative.

The sample holds a few counts of this clone. The chain recombines TRBV2 with TRBJ2-1; the D is unclear. This CDR3 has 12 amino acids. The V gene's germline CDR1 is SNHLY and CDR2 FYNNEI. V lost 4 bases and J 9 bases, leaving 10 bases between the germline ends. CDR3 DNA: TGTGCCAGCAGTGGGGCTGAAAGTGAGCAGTTCTTC. It is translated as CASSGAESEQFF.

The V and J genes are TRBV15 and TRBJ2-2; 8 bases line up with TRBD1. The CDR3 runs 15 residues. V trimming: 5 bases; J trimming: 4 bases; junction bases outside the gene matches: 6. CDR1 is LNHNV and CDR2 is YYDKDF in the germline V gene (reference sequence). CDR3 DNA: TGTGCCACCAGCTTGCGACAGGGGAGCACCGGGGAGCTGTTTTTT. Translating gives CATSLRQGSTGELFF.

J is TRBJ2-7 and V is TRBV19, with a weak D call TRBD2 (5 bases). Between the trimmed V and J ends, which lost 5 bases and 3 bases, there was a span of 20 bases. CDR3 size: 16 residues. The V gene's germline CDR1 is LNHDA and CDR2 SQIVND (reference sequence). CDR3 sequence reads: CASSLRGPRDSYEQYF. For the CDR3, the DNA is TGTGCCAGTAGTTTACGAGGGCCCCGGGATAGCTACGAGCAGTACTTC. The variable domain in full, with the rest retrieved from reference TRBV19 and TRBJ2-7, is DGGITQSPKYLFRKEGQNVTLSCEQNLNHDAMYWYRQDPGQGLRLIYYSQIVNDFQKGDIAEGYSVSREKKESFPLTVTSAQKNPTAFYLCASSLRGPRDSYEQYFGPGTRLTVT.

The V and J genes are TRBV5-1 and TRBJ1-2; D is perhaps TRBD1 (5 bases). This CDR3 spans 14 amino acids. Trimming took 0 bases from V and 8 from J, leaving 14 bases between them. Looked up from germline, CDR1 is SGHRS and CDR2 is YFSETQ. CDR3 region: CASSLALGPEGYTF. Here the CDR3 DNA reads TGCGCCAGCAGCTTGGCCTTGGGGCCGGAAGGCTACACCTTC. Together with reference TRBV5-1 and TRBJ1-2, the CDR3 gives the full variable domain: KAGVTQTPRYLIKTRGQQVTLSCSPISGHRSVSWYQQTPGQGLQFLFEYFSETQRNKGNFPGRFSGRQFSNSRSEMNVSTLELGDSALYLCASSLALGPEGYTFGSGTRLTVV.

The CDR3 region has the DNA TGTGCCAGCAGTGAATTAGAGGCTCCTAACCCCTTTTCTAGCACAGATACGCAGTATTTT. Amino acids: CASSELEAPNPFSSTDTQYF. The gene calls are TRBV6-1 and TRBJ2-3; D is unclear. Germline V CDR1 and CDR2: MNHNS, SASEGT. V dropped 2 bases and J dropped 0 bases, with 24 bases sitting between them. The CDR3 covers 20 residues.

This chain connects TRBV19 to TRBJ2-7, with 13 bases matching TRBD2. CDR1 is LNHDA and CDR2 is SQIVND in the germline V gene (reference sequence). V was clipped by 3 bases and J by 2 bases; unmatched bases: 10. The CDR3 has 18 amino acids. The CDR3 protein is CASSMGTSGTIVTYEQYF. The CDR3 nucleotides are TGTGCCAGTAGTATGGGGACTAGCGGGACCATAGTAACCTACGAGCAGTACTTC.

V and J are TRBV1 and TRBJ1-6. TRBV1 is noted as a pseudogene. The CDR3 runs to 13 residues. In nucleotides, the CDR3 is TGCACCAGCAGCCAAGCCCGGGTATCACCCCTCCACTTT. Its protein is CTSSQARVSPLHF.

The chain employs TRBV5-8 and TRBJ2-3; perhaps TRBD2 as D (6 bases). V shed 2 bases and J shed 1 base, with 8 bases lying between them. Germline assignment: CDR1 SGHTS and CDR2 YDEGEE. The CDR3 runs to 14 residues. CDR3 protein: CASSFGLRTDTQYF. In nucleotides, the CDR3 is TGTGCCAGCAGCTTCGGACTACGCACAGATACGCAGTATTTT.

The J gene is TRBJ2-1, the V gene TRBV27; D is unresolved. The germline CDR1 and CDR2 sequences are MNHEY and SMNVEV (reference sequence). This CDR3 is 14 amino acids long. With 2 bases removed from V and 5 bases from J, the gap between germline ends came to 10 bases. For the CDR3, the DNA is TGTGCCAGCAGTTTAGGGCTATCCAACAATGAGCAGTTCTTC. Its translation is CASSLGLSNNEQFF.

J is TRBJ1-1 and V is TRBV6-5, with 7 bases fitting TRBD1. Germline CDR1 reads MNHEY; CDR2 reads SVGAGI. The V and J ends lost 6 bases and 4 bases, in that order; junction bases with no gene match: 2. The CDR3 runs 12 residues. The DNA of the CDR3 is TGTGCCAGCAGGAACAGGGGCACTGAAGCTTTCTTT. This translates into CASRNRGTEAFF.

V gene TRBV21-1 combines with J gene TRBJ2-7; the table calls TRBD2, which could not be checked here. TRBV21-1 is noted as a pseudogene. CDR3 size: 20 residues. CDR3 protein: CASSKAGGSGSVIQGYEQYF. CDR3 nucleotides: TGTGCCAGCAGCAAAGCCGGGGGAAGCGGGAGTGTGATTCAAGGCTACGAGCAGTACTTC.

This sequence joins TRBV16 and TRBJ2-7; maybe TRBD2 (5 bases). Per the germline V gene, CDR1 is KGHSY and CDR2 is FQNENV. Trimming pared 1 base from V and 6 bases from J, leaving 16 bases between. CDR3 length: 15 residues. DNA for the CDR3: TGTGCCAGCAGCCAATATAGCTTGGGAGTACGCGAGCAGTACTTC. Its protein product is CASSQYSLGVREQYF.

The chain employs TRBV5-1 and TRBJ2-1; 12 nucleotides agree with TRBD2. The CDR3 extends over 14 amino acids. The junction had 1 base not matched to a gene; V was cut back by 3 bases and J by 6 bases. Germline CDR1 reads SGHRS; CDR2 reads YFSETQ. This CDR3 reads CASSWGLAGNEQFF. In nucleotides, the CDR3 is TGCGCCAGCAGCTGGGGACTAGCGGGCAATGAGCAGTTCTTC.